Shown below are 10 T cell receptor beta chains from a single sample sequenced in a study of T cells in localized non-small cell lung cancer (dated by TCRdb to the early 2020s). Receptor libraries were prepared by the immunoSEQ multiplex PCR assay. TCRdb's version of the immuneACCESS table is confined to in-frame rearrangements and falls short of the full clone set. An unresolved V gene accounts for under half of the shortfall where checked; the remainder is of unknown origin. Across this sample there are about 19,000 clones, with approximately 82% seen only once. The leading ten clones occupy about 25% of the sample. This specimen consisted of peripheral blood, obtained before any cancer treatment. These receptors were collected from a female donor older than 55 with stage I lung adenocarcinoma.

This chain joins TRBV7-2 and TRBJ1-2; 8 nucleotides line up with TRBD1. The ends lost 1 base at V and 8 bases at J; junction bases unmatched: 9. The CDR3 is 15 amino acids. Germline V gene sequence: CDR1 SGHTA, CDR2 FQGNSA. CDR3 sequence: CASSLENPGGEGYTF. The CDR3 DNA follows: TGTGCCAGCAGCTTAGAGAACCCAGGGGGCGAGGGCTACACCTTC.

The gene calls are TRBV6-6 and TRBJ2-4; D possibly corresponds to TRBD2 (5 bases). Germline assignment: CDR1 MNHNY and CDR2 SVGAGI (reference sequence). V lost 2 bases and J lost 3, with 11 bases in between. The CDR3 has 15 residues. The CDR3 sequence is CASSYPRVGKNIQYF. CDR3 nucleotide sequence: TGTGCCAGCAGTTACCCGAGGGTTGGCAAAAACATTCAGTACTTC.

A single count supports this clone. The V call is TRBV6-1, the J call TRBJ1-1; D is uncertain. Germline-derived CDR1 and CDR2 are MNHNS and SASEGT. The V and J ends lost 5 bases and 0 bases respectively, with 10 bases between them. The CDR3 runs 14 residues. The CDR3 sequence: CASSQEGLNTEAFF. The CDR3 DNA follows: TGTGCCAGCAGTCAGGAAGGATTGAACACTGAAGCTTTCTTT.

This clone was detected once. The CDR3 spells CASSFGTGRIDEKLFF. Here the CDR3 DNA reads TGTGCCAGCAGCTTCGGGACAGGAAGGATCGATGAAAAACTGTTTTTT. The chain is built from TRBV5-6 and TRBJ1-4; 8 bases fit TRBD1. Germline V gene lookup returns CDR1 SGHDT and CDR2 YYEEEE. CDR3 size: 16 residues. J lost 6 bases, V lost 2 bases, and 9 bases had no gene match. Full variable domain (remainder filled in from reference TRBV5-6 and TRBJ1-4): DAGVTQSPTHLIKTRGQQVTLRCSPKSGHDTVSWYQQALGQGPQFIFQYYEEEERQRGNFPDRFSGHQFPNYSSELNVNALLLGDSALYLCASSFGTGRIDEKLFFGSGTQLSVL.

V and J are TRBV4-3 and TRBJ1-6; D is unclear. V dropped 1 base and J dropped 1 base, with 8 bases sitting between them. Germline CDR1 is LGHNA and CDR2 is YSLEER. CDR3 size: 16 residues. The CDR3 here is CASSQGAGSYNSPLHF. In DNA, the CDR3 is TGCGCCAGCAGCCAAGGGGCGGGGTCCTATAATTCACCCCTCCACTTT.

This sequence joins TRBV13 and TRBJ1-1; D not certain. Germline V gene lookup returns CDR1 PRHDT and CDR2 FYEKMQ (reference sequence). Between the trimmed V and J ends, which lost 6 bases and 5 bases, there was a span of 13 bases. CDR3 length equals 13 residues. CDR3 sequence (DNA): TGTGCCAGCAGAGGGCAAAAGCGTACTGAAGCTTTCTTT. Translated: CASRGQKRTEAFF. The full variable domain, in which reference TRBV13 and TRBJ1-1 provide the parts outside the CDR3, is AAGVIQSPRHLIKEKRETATLKCYPIPRHDTVYWYQQGPGQDPQFLISFYEKMQSDKGSIPDRFSAQQFSDYHSELNMSSLELGDSALYFCASRGQKRTEAFFGQGTRLTVV.

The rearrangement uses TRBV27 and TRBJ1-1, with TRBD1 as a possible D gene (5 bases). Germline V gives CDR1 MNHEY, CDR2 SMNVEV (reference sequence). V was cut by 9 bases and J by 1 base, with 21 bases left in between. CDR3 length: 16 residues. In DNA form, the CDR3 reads TGTGCCAGTCTGGGGCTCGGAGTTCCTAAGAACACTGAAGCTTTCTTT. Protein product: CASLGLGVPKNTEAFF.

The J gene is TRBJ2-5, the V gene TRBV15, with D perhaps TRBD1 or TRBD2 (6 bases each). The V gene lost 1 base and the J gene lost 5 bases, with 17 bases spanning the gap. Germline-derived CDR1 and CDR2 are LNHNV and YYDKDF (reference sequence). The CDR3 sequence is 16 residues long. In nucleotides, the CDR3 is TGTGCCACCAGCAGAGCCGTCGGGGGCTTGGGGGAGACCCAGTACTTC. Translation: CATSRAVGGLGETQYF.

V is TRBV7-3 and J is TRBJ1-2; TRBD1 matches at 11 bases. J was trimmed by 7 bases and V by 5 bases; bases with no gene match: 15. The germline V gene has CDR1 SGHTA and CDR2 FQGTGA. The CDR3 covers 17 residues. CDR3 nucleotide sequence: TGTGCCAGCAGCCAACGATCTGGGACAGGGGGACGTGGTGGCTACACCTTC. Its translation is CASSQRSGTGGRGGYTF. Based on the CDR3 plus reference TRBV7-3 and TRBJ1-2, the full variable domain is GAGVSQTPSNKVTEKGKYVELRCDPISGHTALYWYRQSLGQGPEFLIYFQGTGAADDSGLPNDRFFAVRPEGSVSTLKIQRTERGDSAVYLCASSQRSGTGGRGGYTFGSGTRLTVV.

The CDR3 DNA reads as TGTGCCAGCGCGCTCTATGGCTACACCTTC. Its translation is CASALYGYTF. J is TRBJ1-2 and V is TRBV6-1; D call uncertain. Germline V gene data show CDR1 as MNHNS and CDR2 as SASEGT. Trimming left V 8 bases short and J 4 bases short, with 5 bases between. This CDR3 spans 10 amino acids.